The T cell receptor beta chain described here comes from a study of CD8+ T cells in alopecia areata (dated by TCRdb to about 2018). For the wider study: In both human patients and the C3H/HeJ mouse model, the study applied high-throughput TCRbeta sequencing to look at T cell clonal expansion in alopecia areata. RNA was extracted with the PAXgene miRNA kit for fixed scalp, the miRNeasy kit for PBMCs, and the RNeasy kit for mouse skin. immunoSEQ multiplex PCR using 35 Vbeta forward primers and 13 Jbeta reverse primers was used to amplify TCRbeta CDR3 regions. Human TCRbeta sequencing covered scalp tissue and sorted CD4+ and CD8+ peripheral blood T cells from patchy and totalis/universalis alopecia areata patients and healthy controls. Scalp clonality was compared across normal scalp (n=4), patchy alopecia areata scalp (n=8), and alopecia totalis/universalis scalp (n=8). Paper-wide results and their limitations: Shared TCR sequences between patients were less evident than in mice, which may be partly attributable to HLA diversity in the patient population. Scalp TCR repertoire analysis is complicated because resident alphabeta T cells in normal human skin are also sequenced, whereas mouse skin is dominated by gammadelta T cells. Compared with normal scalp, lesional scalp had higher clonality and more expanded CD8+ clones, particularly in alopecia totalis/universalis, a pattern that suggests antigenic drive.

A remark on this clone: The antigen this receptor binds is unknown. Per-nucleotide qualities are absent, and no much larger clonotype sits a single base away.

Library creation used the immunoSEQ multiplex PCR assay. To provide template for TCR sequencing, every sample had RNA extracted and reverse transcribed into cDNA. First-strand cDNA was synthesized with SuperScript III using a 2:1 mix of oligo-dT and random hexamers. A synthetic immune receptor repertoire was used to measure amplification bias, and any remaining bias was corrected computationally. Processing in the source paper ran as follows. Raw reads were preprocessed to remove errors, and CDR3 was defined by IMGT conventions from the conserved cysteine to phenylalanine. To get clonality, Shannon entropy was normalized by log2 of the number of productive unique TCRs and the result was subtracted from 1. Whether scalp clones were CD4 or CD8 was inferred by matching scalp TCRbeta sequences against CD4 and CD8 repertoires sorted from blood. TCRdb's version of the immuneACCESS table is confined to in-frame rearrangements and falls short of the full clone set. An unresolved V gene accounts for under half of the shortfall where checked; the remainder is of unknown origin. V, J and clone size are taken as reported in that table, and D and trimming were inferred from the DNA itself. The sample has more than 95,000 clones on record, around three fifths of them singletons. The ten largest clones add up to about 9% of the sample.

In the germline V gene, CDR1 corresponds to SGHRS and CDR2 to YFSETQ. V gives up 3 bases and J gives up 2 bases, and the segment between their germline ends measures 0 bases. The CDR3 measures 11 amino acids from cysteine to phenylalanine. Just the 33-base CDR3 DNA is kept, in frame starting at base 1. PBMCs were separated by density centrifugation and stained for CD3, CD4 and CD8, after which CD4+ and CD8+ T cells were sorted on a FACSAria. Scalp biopsies and blood samples were obtained from unaffected controls. Sequencing used CD4+ T cells sorted from blood. The sequence joins TRBV5-1 to TRBJ2-1; no confident D gene assignment can be made. This sequence was found in a human donor in good health. The nucleotides are TGCGCCAGCAGCTCCTACAATGAGCAGTTCTTC. This gives the protein CASSSYNEQFF.